This paragraph covers one T cell receptor (beta chain) sequence. These data come from a study of blood T cell repertoires in COVID-19. Study context: Material from acute and convalescent COVID-19 was sourced from the United States, Italy and Spain.

From germline, CDR1 is SGHRS and CDR2 YFSETQ. CDR3 size: 15 residues. V trimming: 3 bases; J trimming: 5 bases; junction bases outside the gene matches: 10. Methods used by the authors: For nucleated cells, counts were estimated from reference gene primer amplification. Clones were sequenced by immunoSEQ multiplex PCR, and TCRdb holds only the in-frame ones, with some missing. V and J calls and clone size are those listed in that table; D and trimming were worked out from the DNA. The sample has fewer than 350,000 clones; 90% are singletons. The clonotype comes from a young woman with COVID-19, enrolled during active disease. The sequenced material came from peripheral blood. The chain is built from TRBV5-1 and TRBJ2-5; TRBD1 aligns across 7 bases. CDR3: CASSSTVGGRETQYF. The CDR3 DNA is TGCGCCAGCAGCTCTACGGTAGGGGGCCGGGAGACCCAGTACTTC.